Below, one T cell receptor beta chain is given with its context. Its antigen is undetermined. This specimen belongs to a study of CD8 T cells in ankylosing spondylitis. Study-wide findings and caveats: CD8+ by phenotype, disease-linked clones were relatively rare in peripheral blood.

There are 16 residues in the CDR3. Germline V gives CDR1 ENHRY, CDR2 SYGVKD. Trimming stripped 5 bases from V and 2 bases from J, with 15 bases between. TCRdb reprocessed the 5' RACE reads via MiXCR and lists one record per CDR3 protein. The sample shows about 24,000 distinct CDR3 sequences, 10% to 15% of them seen only once. The specimen was blood. V usage is TRBV10-3 and J usage is TRBJ1-4; unclear D gene. This TCR was recovered from a male donor with ankylosing spondylitis or in good health (not recorded which). The DNA of the CDR3 is TGTGCCATCAGTCCTAGGGTCGACCTCACTAATGAAAAACTGTTTTTT. Residues: CAISPRVDLTNEKLFF.